This TCR beta chain came from a study of T cells after yellow fever vaccination. Synthesis of TCR cDNA relied on 5'RACE template switching, which attached a universal primer site and UMIs. MiXCR was run by TCRdb on the 5' RACE reads, yielding one entry per CDR3 protein. This sample has some 300,000 distinct CDR3 sequences, with over 8.5% found just once. The length of the CDR3 is 15 residues. The germline V gene has CDR1 GTSNPN and CDR2 SVGIG (reference sequence). V was trimmed by 2 bases and J by 4 bases, leaving 17 bases between them. This receptor was obtained from a young man who received the YFV17D yellow fever vaccine. The material was CD4+ T cells sorted from PBMCs, obtained 45 days after the yellow fever booster vaccination. The rearrangement uses TRBV30 and TRBJ2-5; possibly TRBD1 or TRBD2 for D (6 bases each). The CDR3 is CAWSSGALRGETQYF. DNA of the CDR3: TGTGCCTGGAGTTCGGGGGCCCTACGAGGAGAGACCCAGTACTTC.